Detailed here is one T cell receptor beta chain. As for time point: sample taken at primary tumor resection. From tumor, nontumor lung or frozen PBMC, whole RNA was taken unsorted for sequencing. TCRdb itself ran the 5' RACE reads through MiXCR, one entry per CDR3 protein. The sample consists of around 45,000 distinct CDR3 sequences, roughly an eighth of them appearing once. Germline CDR1 reads SGHVS; CDR2 reads FQNEAQ. CDR3 length equals 15 residues. J gave up 6 bases and V 2 bases, and 2 bases lay outside the gene matches. The data derive from a study of spatial heterogeneity in lung cancer. The receptor was derived from a male donor with early-stage non-small cell lung cancer. The J gene is TRBJ2-2, the V gene TRBV7-8; 11 nucleotides match TRBD2. The starting material was PBMCs, obtained at surgery. The CDR3 region has the DNA TGTGCCAGCAGCTTAACTAGCGGGGGCCCCGGGGAGCTGTTTTTT. Amino acid sequence: CASSLTSGGPGELFF.